This entry describes one TCR beta chain. TCRdb's table, derived via immunoSEQ multiplex PCR, lists solely in-frame clones and lacks some. The repertoire holds over 70,000 clones, with roughly 85% as singletons. The entry originates in a study of PD-L1 blockade in urothelial cancer. About the study: From about 2014, patients received atezolizumab, given as 1,200 mg intravenously every 3 weeks. Blood gave a median around 150,000 T cells. About 85% of the 29 patients were men whose urothelial cancer was bladder-origin.

Time point specified: peripheral blood 6 weeks after treatment start. Trimming removed 0 bases from V and 1 base from J, with 9 bases in between. CDR1 and CDR2 (germline): MGHRA, YSYEKL. CDR3 length equals 15 residues. This TCR was recovered from a man between 65 and 85 years old with urothelial cancer. Sequenced here: PBMCs, sampled around atezolizumab (anti-PD-L1) treatment. The V gene is TRBV4-1, the J gene TRBJ1-1, with D tentatively TRBD1 (5 bases). CDR3 bases: TGCGCCAGCAGCCAAGATAACAGGAGGAACACTGAAGCTTTCTTT. It translates to CASSQDNRRNTEAFF.